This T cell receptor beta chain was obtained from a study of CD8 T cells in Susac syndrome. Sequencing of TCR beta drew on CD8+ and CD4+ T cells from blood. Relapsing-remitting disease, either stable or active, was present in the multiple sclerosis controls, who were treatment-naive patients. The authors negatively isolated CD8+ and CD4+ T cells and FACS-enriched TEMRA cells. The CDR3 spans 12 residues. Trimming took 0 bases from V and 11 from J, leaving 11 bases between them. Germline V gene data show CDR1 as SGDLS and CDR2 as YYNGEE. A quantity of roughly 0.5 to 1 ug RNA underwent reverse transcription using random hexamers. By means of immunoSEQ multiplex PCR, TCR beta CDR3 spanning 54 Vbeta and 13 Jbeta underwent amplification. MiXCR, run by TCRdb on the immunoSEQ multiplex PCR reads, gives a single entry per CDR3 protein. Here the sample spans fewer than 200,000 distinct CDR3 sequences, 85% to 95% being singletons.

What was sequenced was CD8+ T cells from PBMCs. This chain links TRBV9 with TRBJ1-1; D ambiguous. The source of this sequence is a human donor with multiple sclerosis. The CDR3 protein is CASSVVPGEAFF. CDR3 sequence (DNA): TGTGCCAGCAGCGTAGTGCCCGGCGAGGCTTTCTTT.